The sequence of this TCR beta chain was determined in a study of T cell responses to AZD1222 COVID-19 vaccine. A word on this clone: Its antigen is not identified.

Whole-study results and caveats: There were vaccine-associated CD4 TCRs across spike, dominant at 160-218 and 743-854. Following two doses of AZD1222, Spike-specific TCR breadth and depth rose. Clonal diversity was possibly underestimated; the donors were predominantly white British and more often female.

Profiled with immunoSEQ multiplex PCR; TCRdb holds only in-frame clones, not every one. The repertoire holds about 160,000 clones, with roughly nine tenths as singletons. The source of this sequence is an adult in good health. The sample consisted of peripheral blood, taken on day 0 of AZD1222 vaccination.

CDR3 sequence: CASSQGGSPAGPYEQYF. CDR3 nucleotides: TGTGCCAGCAGCCAAGGAGGTAGCCCGGCGGGTCCCTACGAGCAGTACTTC. The chain links TRBV3-1 (or the pseudogene TRBV3-2) to TRBJ2-7; a possible D gene is TRBD2 (5 bases). The CDR3 is 17 residues long. The germline V gene encodes CDR1 LGHDT and CDR2 YNNKEL (reference sequence). Trimming stripped 1 base from V and 2 bases from J, with 18 bases between.